A selection of T cell receptor beta chains follows, all from one sample in a study of cytomegalovirus exposure and HLA in healthy donors. The table came from immunoSEQ multiplex PCR; TCRdb's copy has only in-frame clones and leaves some out. The sample comprises 200,000 to 300,000 clones, around 81% of which are singletons, and around 8.6% rests with the top ten. Sequencing was performed on PBMCs. The receptors originated from a woman in her fifties or sixties in good health and CMV-seropositive. The CDR3 runs from the conserved cysteine through the conserved F or W. A D gene is named only where the DNA matches it firmly. Clone sizes are given selectively: once, few, many, or a class where the clone is expanded.

TRBV6-6	TRBJ2-7	-	-	CASSQGTYEQYF	TGTGCCAGCAGTCAGGGGACCTACGAGCAGTACTTC
TRBV5-8	TRBJ2-1	-	TRBD2	CASSRTSGRAAFF	TGTGCCAGCAGCCGGACTAGCGGGAGGGCCGCGTTCTTC
TRBV30	TRBJ2-1	-	-	CAWSVLGGNEQFF	TGTGCCTGGAGTGTACTGGGGGGAAATGAGCAGTTCTTC
TRBV10-3	TRBJ1-5	-	TRBD1	CAISRGAGENQPQHF	TGTGCCATCAGCAGGGGGGCTGGAGAAAATCAGCCCCAGCATTTT
TRBV5-1	TRBJ2-7	-	TRBD2	CASSLGTSGIYEQYF	TGCGCCAGCAGCCTCGGGACTAGCGGAATCTACGAGCAGTACTTC
TRBV5-1	TRBJ1-2	-	-	CASSLESGFRNYGYTF	TGCGCCAGCAGCTTGGAGTCGGGGTTTAGGAACTATGGCTACACCTTC
TRBV4-2	TRBJ2-6	-	-	CASSLHRSRLSSGANVLTF	TGTGCCAGCAGCCTCCACCGGAGCAGATTGAGCTCTGGGGCCAACGTCCTGACTTTC
TRBV10-3	TRBJ1-5	-	TRBD1	CAISVDRTGNQPQHF	TGTGCCATCAGTGTGGACAGGACGGGCAATCAGCCCCAGCATTTT
TRBV28	TRBJ2-7	-	-	CASSINRFGQYF	TGTGCCAGCAGTATTAACAGGTTCGGGCAGTACTTC
TRBV7-9	TRBJ1-1	-	-	CSSSSLPSTVGGLEAFF	TGTTCCAGCAGCTCCCTTCCCTCGACAGTGGGGGGACTTGAAGCTTTCTTT
TRBV5-1	TRBJ2-5	-	-	CASSLAGVEETQYF	TGCGCCAGCAGCTTGGCCGGGGTAGAGGAGACCCAGTACTTC
TRBV5-4	TRBJ2-3	-	TRBD1	CASSPGGQGATDTQYF	TGTGCCAGCAGCCCTGGAGGACAGGGGGCTACAGATACGCAGTATTTT
TRBV11-2	TRBJ2-2	-	TRBD1	CASSTSWGQYGLLFF	TGTGCCAGCAGCACATCCTGGGGACAGTACGGATTACTGTTTTTT
TRBV6-1	TRBJ1-2	-	-	CATPNRDLTIYGYTF	TGTGCCACCCCGAACCGGGATCTTACTATTTATGGCTACACCTTC
TRBV28	TRBJ2-2	few	-	CASLPEGGRQPPELFF	TGTGCCAGTCTACCCGAGGGGGGGCGCCAGCCCCCGGAGCTGTTTTTT
TRBV7-9	TRBJ1-5	-	TRBD1	CASSSYRGSNQPQHF	TGTGCCAGCAGCTCCTACAGGGGAAGCAATCAGCCCCAGCATTTT
TRBV13	TRBJ2-2	-	-	CASSFPRVGGRNTGELFF	TGTGCCAGCAGCTTTCCCCGGGTTGGGGGCAGGAACACCGGGGAGCTGTTTTTT
TRBV5-5	TRBJ2-1	-	-	CASSLVPAAYIYNEQFF	TGTGCCAGCAGCTTGGTTCCAGCGGCATATATCTACAATGAGCAGTTCTTC
TRBV6-5	TRBJ2-1	-	-	CASSLVGPSSYNEQFF	TGTGCCAGCAGTTTGGTGGGGCCGAGCTCCTACAATGAGCAGTTCTTC
TRBV5-4	TRBJ2-1	once	TRBD1	CASERQGSNEQFF	TGTGCCAGCGAAAGACAGGGGAGCAATGAGCAGTTCTTC
TRBV7-9	TRBJ2-7	-	TRBD2	CASSVGLAGLYEQYF	TGTGCCAGCAGCGTGGGACTAGCGGGCCTCTACGAGCAGTACTTC
TRBV6-6	TRBJ2-7	-	TRBD2	CASSPGGGGSYEQYF	TGTGCCAGCAGTCCGGGCGGGGGGGGCTCCTACGAGCAGTACTTC
TRBV5-1	TRBJ2-1	-	TRBD2	CASSPTAGANEQFF	TGCGCCAGCAGCCCCACCGCGGGAGCCAATGAGCAGTTCTTC
TRBV9	TRBJ2-7	-	-	CASSVGLEGAKFSYEQYF	TGTGCCAGCAGCGTAGGGTTGGAGGGGGCCAAATTCTCCTACGAGCAGTACTTC
TRBV7-9	TRBJ1-3	-	-	CASSLSGVLSGNTIYF	TGTGCCAGCAGCTTATCGGGGGTACTCTCTGGAAACACCATATATTTT
TRBV28	TRBJ1-2	-	-	CASSLVRAVFLGYTF	TGTGCCAGCAGTTTAGTCAGGGCCGTGTTCCTTGGCTACACCTTC
TRBV27	TRBJ2-7	-	-	CASSLTSAVYEQYF	TGTGCCAGCAGTCTTACTAGTGCGGTGTACGAGCAGTACTTC